These 11 T cell receptor beta chains originate from one sample sequenced in a study of blood T cell repertoires in COVID-19. Profiling relied on immunoSEQ multiplex PCR, and the TCRdb table lists in-frame clones only, not all of them. Of 200,000 to 300,000 clones listed, 75% to 90% were seen once; the top ten hold nearly 2%. The sequenced material came from peripheral blood. The receptors shown here come from a man aged 30-40 years with active or convalescent COVID-19.

The chain joins TRBV5-4 to TRBJ1-1, with D possibly being TRBD1 (5 bases). This CDR3 region has 14 residues. Germline V gives CDR1 SGHNT, CDR2 YYREEE (reference sequence). Trimming took off 4 bases at V and 2 bases at J, with 12 bases between the two ends. CDR3 protein: CASSAGGGNTEAFF. CDR3 bases: TGTGCCAGCAGCGCGGGGGGTGGCAACACTGAAGCTTTCTTT.

This chain connects TRBV18 to TRBJ2-2; D ambiguous. The CDR3 has 14 amino acids. V lost 3 bases to trimming and J lost 4 bases, with 9 bases between them. CDR1 is KGHSH and CDR2 is LQKENI in the germline V gene. The CDR3 is CASSPPSSTGELFF. CDR3 sequence (DNA): TGTGCCAGCTCACCGCCCAGTTCCACCGGGGAGCTGTTTTTT. The full variable domain, completed using reference TRBV18 and TRBJ2-2, is NAGVMQNPRHLVRRRGQEARLRCSPMKGHSHVYWYRQLPEEGLKFMVYLQKENIIDESGMPKERFSAEFPKEGPSILRIQQVVRGDSAAYFCASSPPSSTGELFFGEGSRLTVL.

The chain carries TRBV4-3 and TRBJ1-1, with 7 bases aligning to TRBD1. Germline CDR1 reads LGHNA; CDR2 reads YSLEER. CDR3 length: 15 residues. The V segment lost 0 bases and the J segment 6 bases; nucleotides outside the gene matches: 7. As DNA, the CDR3 is TGCGCCAGCAGCCAAGACGCCAGGGGGTGGGCTGAAGCTTTCTTT. Amino acids: CASSQDARGWAEAFF.

This rearrangement joins TRBV11-2 to TRBJ2-7, with a weak D call TRBD2 (5 bases). Germline lookup yields CDR1 SGHAT and CDR2 FQNNGV. The V end lost 5 bases, the J end lost 3 bases, and 17 bases lay between the germline ends. The CDR3 is 15 amino acids. CDR3 sequence: CASSPEPGSHYEQYF. The DNA of the CDR3 is TGTGCCAGCAGCCCGGAGCCGGGGTCCCACTACGAGCAGTACTTC.

V gene TRBV12-3 or TRBV12-4 combines with J gene TRBJ1-2; D remains unclear. This CDR3 has 13 amino acids. The ends were cut back, 2 bases at V and 5 bases at J, with 9 bases in the middle. The CDR3 is CASSLRGFYGYTF. The CDR3 DNA follows: TGTGCCAGCAGTTTAAGAGGGTTTTATGGCTACACCTTC.

The chain uses TRBV20-1 and TRBJ2-1; D unresolved. The CDR3 has 11 amino acids. The germline V gene encodes CDR1 DFQATT and CDR2 SNEGSKA (reference sequence). Trimming left V 6 bases short and J 12 bases short, with 15 bases between. The CDR3 reads CSAQQWARQFF. The CDR3 nucleotides are TGCAGTGCCCAGCAGTGGGCACGGCAGTTCTTC.

The chain is built from TRBV7-2 and TRBJ1-2, with 10 positions matching TRBD1. V lost 6 bases and J lost 5; bases outside the gene matches: 12. The CDR3 runs 16 residues. Looked up from germline, CDR1 is SGHTA and CDR2 is FQGNSA. The chain's CDR3 is CASSRETGQGGYGYTF. CDR3 nucleotide sequence: TGTGCCAGCAGTCGAGAAACAGGACAGGGGGGGTATGGCTACACCTTC.

The chain links TRBV29-1 to TRBJ2-3; 8 bases are shared with TRBD2. Trimming cost V 1 base and J 5 bases; bases outside gene matches: 14. This CDR3 contains 17 residues. The V gene's germline CDR1 is SQVTM and CDR2 ANQGSEA. The CDR3 bases are TGCAGCGTTGAAGGGGTTAGCGGGGCCTTTGCCGGAGATACGCAGTATTTT. Amino acid sequence: CSVEGVSGAFAGDTQYF.

The J gene is TRBJ1-2, the V gene TRBV25-1; 8 bases map to TRBD1. Looked up from germline, CDR1 is MGHDK and CDR2 is SYGVNS. The V and J ends lost 4 bases and 0 bases, in that order; junction bases with no gene match: 7. The CDR3 contains 16 residues. CDR3 bases: TGTGCCAGCAGTGTGGCGTCACAGGGGGCTAACTATGGCTACACCTTC. This sequence encodes CASSVASQGANYGYTF.

The rearrangement links TRBV7-8 to TRBJ2-1; TRBD2 matches at 10 bases. With V trimmed by 5 bases and J by 6 bases, 10 bases remained unmatched. CDR3 length: 16 amino acids. Germline CDR1 reads SGHVS; CDR2 reads FQNEAQ. The CDR3 DNA follows: TGTGCCAGCAGCCCTGAGGCTAGCGGGGGTCTCAATGAGCAGTTCTTC. Translating it yields CASSPEASGGLNEQFF.

This rearrangement joins TRBV13 to TRBJ1-1, with 9 bases lining up with TRBD1. This CDR3 is 15 amino acids long. Germline CDR1 is PRHDT and CDR2 is FYEKMQ (reference sequence). J lost 4 bases, V lost 0 bases, and 3 bases had no gene match. The CDR3 nucleotides read TGTGCCAGCAGCTTAGGGGGACAGGGCCTCACTGAAGCTTTCTTT. Translating gives CASSLGGQGLTEAFF.